This record concerns one TCR beta chain sequence. At the DNA level, this CDR3 is encoded by other sequences in the same sample as well. Cohort 3 recovered donors had two negative PCRs, clearance, or symptom resolution. These data belong to a study of blood T cell repertoires in COVID-19. V lost 0 bases, J lost 0 bases, and 6 bases lay in between. Germline lookup yields CDR1 SGHRS and CDR2 YFSETQ. CDR3 size: 15 residues. The assay was immunoSEQ multiplex PCR, and TCRdb's table has in-frame clones only and misses some. This table holds approximately 160,000 clones, 65% to 85% found once. The specimen was PBMCs or T cells enriched from blood (not recorded which). The TCR originated in a man between 35 and 55 years old who had recovered from COVID-19. The chain couples TRBV5-1 to TRBJ2-2, with D maybe TRBD1 (5 bases). The CDR3 DNA reads as TGCGCCAGCAGCTTGGACAGGCCGAACACCGGGGAGCTGTTTTTT. Amino acid sequence: CASSLDRPNTGELFF.